The clone carrying this TCR beta chain was found a few times. These data come from a study of T cells in Graves' hyperthyroidism and ophthalmopathy. The investigators amplified TCR beta CDR3 regions from RNA transcripts. HTBI primers were used for first-round RT-PCR of the TCR CDR3. A single record per CDR3 protein comes from TCRdb applying MiXCR to the multiplex PCR reads. The sample yields about 640,000 distinct CDR3 sequences, about 20% seen once. CDR3 length equals 14 residues. Germline values: CDR1 SGHAT, CDR2 FQNNGV. The V gene end was trimmed by 4 bases and the J gene end by 7 bases; junction bases not matched to a gene: 9.

The sequenced material came from blood. V gene TRBV11-2 combines with J gene TRBJ2-7, with 8 bases matching TRBD1. The clonotype originates from a man aged 30-40 years with Graves' ophthalmopathy. DNA for the CDR3: TGTGCCAGCAGCTCTACCGCAGGGGGCCGGGAGCAGTACTTC. The encoded protein is CASSSTAGGREQYF.